This is a list of T cell receptor beta chains from one sample in a study of PD-L1 blockade in urothelial cancer. Data came from immunoSEQ multiplex PCR; TCRdb stores just in-frame clones and leaves some out. Of about 91,000 clones in the sample, 70% to 90% were seen once. This sample comprised PBMCs, obtained around atezolizumab (anti-PD-L1) treatment. These receptors originate from a man between 65 and 79 years old with urothelial cancer. CDR3s include the opening cysteine and the closing phenylalanine or tryptophan. The D gene is left open where the match is weak. Size tells how often a clone was seen (once, few, many) or the class of an expanded clone, and some rows leave it out.

D: .
length: 16
size: .
J: TRBJ2-4
V: TRBV4-3
DNA: TGCGCCAGCAGCCAACGAACCCAGGGAGCCAAAAACATTCAGTACTTC
CDR3: CASSQRTQGAKNIQYF

D: TRBD1
length: 16
size: .
J: TRBJ2-2
V: TRBV9
DNA: TGTGCCAGCAGCACCGGGACAGGCCATGGGGCCGGGGAGCTGTTTTTT
CDR3: CASSTGTGHGAGELFF

D: .
length: 16
size: .
J: TRBJ2-2
V: TRBV5-1
DNA: TGCGCCAGCAGCCAGGTCGACAGGCTACCCACCGGGGAGCTGTTTTTT
CDR3: CASSQVDRLPTGELFF

D: .
length: 16
size: .
J: TRBJ1-5
V: TRBV30
DNA: TGTGCCTGGAGTGTACAGGGAGGGTATAGCAATCAGCCCCAGCATTTT
CDR3: CAWSVQGGYSNQPQHF

D: TRBD1
length: 14
size: .
J: TRBJ1-1
V: TRBV27
DNA: TGTGCCAGCAGACCGACAGGGATTGGCACTGAAGCTTTCTTT
CDR3: CASRPTGIGTEAFF

D: .
length: 14
size: .
J: TRBJ1-2
V: TRBV25-1
DNA: TGTGCCAGCAGTGCAGTCGGGTCGAGCTATGGCTACACCTTC
CDR3: CASSAVGSSYGYTF

D: TRBD2
length: 17
size: .
J: TRBJ2-3
V: TRBV4-1
DNA: TGCGCCAGCAGCCAAGTGCTCTCGGGAGGTCATGGAGATACGCAGTATTTT
CDR3: CASSQVLSGGHGDTQYF

D: .
length: 15
size: .
J: TRBJ1-4
V: TRBV19
DNA: TGTGCCAGTAGACCAGCGAAGGGGTTGGATGAAAAACTGTTTTTT
CDR3: CASRPAKGLDEKLFF

D: TRBD2
length: 14
size: .
J: TRBJ2-1
V: TRBV7-3
DNA: TGTGCCAGCAGCTTTGGCGGGAGCGACAATGAGCAGTTCTTC
CDR3: CASSFGGSDNEQFF

D: .
length: 12
size: .
J: TRBJ2-7
V: TRBV5-8
DNA: TGTGCCAGCAGCAACGGACGGGGCGAGCAGTACTTC
CDR3: CASSNGRGEQYF

D: .
length: 14
size: .
J: TRBJ1-4
V: TRBV5-6
DNA: TGTGCCAGCAGCCTGGGGAGGGGAAATGAAAAACTGTTTTTT
CDR3: CASSLGRGNEKLFF

D: .
length: 12
size: once
J: TRBJ1-1
V: TRBV5-4
DNA: TGTGCCAGCAGCTTCGCGGGGGTAGAAGCTTTCTTT
CDR3: CASSFAGVEAFF

D: TRBD1
length: 15
size: .
J: TRBJ1-2
V: TRBV7-2
DNA: TGTGCCAGCAGCTTCACTACAGGGGGTGGCTATGGCTACACCTTC
CDR3: CASSFTTGGGYGYTF

D: TRBD1
length: 15
size: .
J: TRBJ2-3
V: TRBV4-3
DNA: TGCGCCAGCAGCCACCAGACAGGGAGCACAGATACGCAGTATTTT
CDR3: CASSHQTGSTDTQYF

D: TRBD1
length: 13
size: .
J: TRBJ2-7
V: TRBV7-2
DNA: TGTGCCAGCAGCTTAAACAGGGGAAGCGAGCAGTACTTC
CDR3: CASSLNRGSEQYF

D: .
length: 14
size: once
J: TRBJ2-5
V: TRBV7-8
DNA: TGTGCCAGCAGCCAGCCGGGACTCCAAGAGACCCAGTACTTC
CDR3: CASSQPGLQETQYF

D: .
length: 13
size: .
J: TRBJ1-3
V: TRBV27
DNA: TGTGCCAGCAAACAACCGACTGGAAACACCATATATTTT
CDR3: CASKQPTGNTIYF